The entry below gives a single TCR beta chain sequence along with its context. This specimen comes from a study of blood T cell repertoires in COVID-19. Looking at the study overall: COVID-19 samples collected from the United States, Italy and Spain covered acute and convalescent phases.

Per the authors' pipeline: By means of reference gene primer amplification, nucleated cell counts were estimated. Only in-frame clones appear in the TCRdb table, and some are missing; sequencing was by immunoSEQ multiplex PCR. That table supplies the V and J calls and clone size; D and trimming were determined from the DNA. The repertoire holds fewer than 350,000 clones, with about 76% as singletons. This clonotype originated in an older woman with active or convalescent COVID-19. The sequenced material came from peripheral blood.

The CDR3 here is CASRAARSTEAFF. CDR3 sequence (DNA): TGCGCCAGCAGAGCCGCCCGGAGCACTGAAGCTTTCTTT. The chain carries TRBV10-1 and TRBJ1-1, with unresolved D. V was pared by 6 bases and J by 4 bases, with 12 bases between. Germline values: CDR1 WNHNN, CDR2 SYGVQD (reference sequence). The CDR3 is 13 residues long.